This T cell receptor (beta chain) was recovered during a study of patients and donors after allogeneic stem cell transplantation (dated by TCRdb to the early 2020s). There are many counts of this clonotype. Its specific antigen is unknown. There are no base qualities to consult, and no much larger clone falls within one base. The method was RT-PCR. These reads were obtained on a NextSeq 550. The public sequencing data were trimmed at Q25 with fastp and processed into clonotypes with MiXCR by TCRdb, which kept only in-frame beta chains. CDR3 protein sequences are deduplicated, and each keeps its most common genes and DNA. The sample has tens of thousands of distinct CDR3 sequences on record, around 7% of them singletons. The top ten clonotypes cover roughly 36% of the sample. Here V drops 8 bases and J drops 6 bases, and the junction holds 7 bases not matched to any gene. Spanning cysteine to phenylalanine, the CDR3 consists of 14 amino acids. Solely the CDR3 DNA is kept, with 42 bases framed from the first base.

The receptor's source is a human donor who was either an allogeneic HSCT recipient or a stem cell or donor lymphocyte infusion donor (not recorded which). It is not recorded whose cells these are; they may come from a transplant donor. The chain is assembled from TRBV12-3 or TRBV12-4 and TRBJ2-1; 10 central bases correspond to TRBD1. The source material was blood, either unsorted or a sorted T cell fraction (not recorded which). CDR3 reads: CASVRTGGVNEQFF. Here is the DNA: TGTGCCAGCGTTCGGACAGGGGGTGTCAATGAGCAGTTCTTC.